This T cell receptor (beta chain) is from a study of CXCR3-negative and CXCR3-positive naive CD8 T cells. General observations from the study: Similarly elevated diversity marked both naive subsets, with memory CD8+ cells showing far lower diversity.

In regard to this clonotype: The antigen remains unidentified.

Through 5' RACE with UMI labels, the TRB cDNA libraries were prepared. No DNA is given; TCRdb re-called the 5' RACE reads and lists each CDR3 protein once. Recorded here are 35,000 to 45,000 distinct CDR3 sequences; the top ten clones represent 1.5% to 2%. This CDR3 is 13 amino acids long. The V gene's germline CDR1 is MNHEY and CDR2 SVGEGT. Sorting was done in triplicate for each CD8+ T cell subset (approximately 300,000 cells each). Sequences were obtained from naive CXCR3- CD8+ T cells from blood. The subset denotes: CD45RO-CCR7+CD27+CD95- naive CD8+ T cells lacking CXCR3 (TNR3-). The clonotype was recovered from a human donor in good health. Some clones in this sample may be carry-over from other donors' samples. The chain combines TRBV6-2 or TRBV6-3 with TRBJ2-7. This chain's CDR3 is CASSSIGRNEQYF.